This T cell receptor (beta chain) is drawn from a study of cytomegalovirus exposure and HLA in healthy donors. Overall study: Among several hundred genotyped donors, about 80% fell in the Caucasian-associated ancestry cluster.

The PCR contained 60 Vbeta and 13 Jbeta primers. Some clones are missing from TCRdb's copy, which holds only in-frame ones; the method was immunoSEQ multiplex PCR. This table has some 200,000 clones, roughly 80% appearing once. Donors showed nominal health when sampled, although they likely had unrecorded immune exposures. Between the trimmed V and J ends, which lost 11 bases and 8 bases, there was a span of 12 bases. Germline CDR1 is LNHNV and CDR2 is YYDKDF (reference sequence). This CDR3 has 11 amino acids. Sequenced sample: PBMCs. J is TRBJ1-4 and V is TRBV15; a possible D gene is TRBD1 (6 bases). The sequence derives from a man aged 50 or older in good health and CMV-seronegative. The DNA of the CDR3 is TGTGCCTCAGGGGCCGGGGAAAAACTGTTTTTT. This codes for CASGAGEKLFF.